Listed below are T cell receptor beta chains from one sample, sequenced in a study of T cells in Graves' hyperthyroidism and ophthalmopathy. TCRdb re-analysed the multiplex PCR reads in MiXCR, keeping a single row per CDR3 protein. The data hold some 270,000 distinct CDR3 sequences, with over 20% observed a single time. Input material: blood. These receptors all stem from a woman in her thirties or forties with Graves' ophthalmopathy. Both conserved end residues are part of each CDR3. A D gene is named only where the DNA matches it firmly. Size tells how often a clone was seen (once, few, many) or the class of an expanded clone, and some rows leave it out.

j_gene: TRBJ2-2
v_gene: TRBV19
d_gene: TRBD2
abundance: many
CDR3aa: CASSIVKAGGDTGELFF
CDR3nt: TGTGCCAGTAGTATAGTAAAGGCGGGAGGGGACACCGGGGAGCTGTTTTTT

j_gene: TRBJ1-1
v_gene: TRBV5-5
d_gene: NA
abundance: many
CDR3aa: CASTHSVNTEAFF
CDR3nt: TGTGCCAGCACCCACAGCGTGAACACTGAAGCTTTCTTT

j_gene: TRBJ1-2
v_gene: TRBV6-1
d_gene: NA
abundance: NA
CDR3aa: CASSRDNRDHGYTF
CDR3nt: TGTGCCAGCAGCCGCGATAACAGGGACCATGGCTACACCTTC

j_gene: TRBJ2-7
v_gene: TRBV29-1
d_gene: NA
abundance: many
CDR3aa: CSVEGLRDGKYEQYF
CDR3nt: TGCAGCGTCGAAGGACTCCGGGACGGGAAGTACGAGCAGTACTTC

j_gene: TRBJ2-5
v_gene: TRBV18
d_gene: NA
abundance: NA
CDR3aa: CASSPEPVGETPYF
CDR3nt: TGTGCCAGCTCACCGGAACCCGTCGGAGAGACCCCGTACTTC

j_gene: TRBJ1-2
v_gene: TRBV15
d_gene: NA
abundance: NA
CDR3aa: CATSSLAGRYGYTF
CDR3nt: TGTGCCACCAGCAGTTTAGCCGGAAGGTATGGCTACACCTTC

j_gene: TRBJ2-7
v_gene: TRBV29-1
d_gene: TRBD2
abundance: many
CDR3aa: CSVVWRGNSYEQYF
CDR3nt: TGCAGCGTTGTTTGGCGGGGGAACTCCTACGAGCAGTACTTC

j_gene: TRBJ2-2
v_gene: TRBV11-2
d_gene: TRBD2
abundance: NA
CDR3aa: CASSLPGLAGGSGELFF
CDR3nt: TGTGCCAGCAGCTTACCCGGACTAGCGGGAGGTTCTGGGGAGCTGTTTTTT

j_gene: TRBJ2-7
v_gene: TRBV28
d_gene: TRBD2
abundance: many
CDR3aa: CASSFPIAGSRSYEQYF
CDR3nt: TGTGCCAGCAGTTTCCCCATAGCGGGGAGTCGCTCCTACGAGCAGTACTTC

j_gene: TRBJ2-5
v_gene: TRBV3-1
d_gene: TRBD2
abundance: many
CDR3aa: CASSQGSGSQETQYF
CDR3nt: TGTGCCAGCAGCCAAGGTAGCGGGAGCCAAGAGACCCAGTACTTC

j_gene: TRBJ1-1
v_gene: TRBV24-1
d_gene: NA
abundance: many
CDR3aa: CATSEGARTEAFF
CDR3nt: TGTGCCACCAGTGAGGGGGCGAGGACTGAAGCTTTCTTT

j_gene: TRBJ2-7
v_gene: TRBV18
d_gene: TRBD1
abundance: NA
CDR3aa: CASLQQGYEQYF
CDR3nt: TGTGCCAGCTTACAACAGGGGTACGAGCAGTACTTC

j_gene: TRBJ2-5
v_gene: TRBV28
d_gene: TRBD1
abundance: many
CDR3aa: CASSSQGGDETQYF
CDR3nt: TGTGCCAGCAGTTCCCAAGGGGGCGACGAGACCCAGTACTTC

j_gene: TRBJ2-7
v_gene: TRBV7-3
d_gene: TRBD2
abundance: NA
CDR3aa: CASSLTPGTSNEQYF
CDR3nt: TGTGCCAGCAGTTTAACGCCCGGGACTAGCAACGAGCAGTACTTC

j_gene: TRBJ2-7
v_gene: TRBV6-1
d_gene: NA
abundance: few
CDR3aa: CASSEDLGARRHF
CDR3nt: TGTGCCAGCAGTGAAGATTTGGGGGCCAGGAGGCACTTC

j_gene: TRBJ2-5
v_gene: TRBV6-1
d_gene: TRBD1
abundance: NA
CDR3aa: CASSTNRGRETQYF
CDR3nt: TGTGCCAGCAGTACAAACAGGGGCAGGGAGACCCAGTACTTC

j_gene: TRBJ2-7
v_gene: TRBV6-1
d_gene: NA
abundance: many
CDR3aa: CASDPGVLYEQYF
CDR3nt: TGTGCCAGTGACCCGGGGGTATTGTACGAGCAGTACTTC

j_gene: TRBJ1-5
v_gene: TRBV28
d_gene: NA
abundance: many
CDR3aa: CASSAPGEFLNQPQHF
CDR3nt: TGTGCCAGCAGTGCCCCAGGGGAATTCCTCAATCAGCCCCAGCATTTT

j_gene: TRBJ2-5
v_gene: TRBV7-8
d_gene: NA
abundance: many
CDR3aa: CASSPITPMTKQETQYF
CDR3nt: TGTGCCAGCAGCCCTATTACGCCTATGACAAAGCAAGAGACCCAGTACTTC

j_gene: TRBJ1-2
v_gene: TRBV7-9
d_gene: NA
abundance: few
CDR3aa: CASSEIYGYTF
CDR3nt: TGTGCCAGCAGCGAAATCTATGGCTACACCTTC

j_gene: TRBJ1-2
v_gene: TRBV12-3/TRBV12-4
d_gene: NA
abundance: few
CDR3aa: CASSLQGSGYGYTF
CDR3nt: TGTGCCAGCAGTTTACAAGGGTCGGGCTATGGCTACACCTTC

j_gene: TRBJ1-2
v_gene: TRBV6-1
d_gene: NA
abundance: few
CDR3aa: CASRWGTEGYGYTF
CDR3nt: TGTGCCTCAAGGTGGGGAACGGAGGGCTATGGCTACACCTTC

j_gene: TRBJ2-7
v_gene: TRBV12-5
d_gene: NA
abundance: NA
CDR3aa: CASGFGNPETVYEQYF
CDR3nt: TGTGCTAGTGGTTTTGGAAATCCAGAAACGGTGTACGAGCAGTACTTC

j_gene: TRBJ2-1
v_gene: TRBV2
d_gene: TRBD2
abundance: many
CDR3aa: CASNGGRAGYNEQFF
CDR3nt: TGTGCCAGCAATGGCGGGAGGGCCGGGTACAATGAGCAGTTCTTC

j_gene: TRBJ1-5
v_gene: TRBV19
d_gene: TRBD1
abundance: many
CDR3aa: CASSNQGAWQPQHF
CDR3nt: TGTGCCAGTAGTAACCAGGGGGCCTGGCAGCCCCAGCATTTT

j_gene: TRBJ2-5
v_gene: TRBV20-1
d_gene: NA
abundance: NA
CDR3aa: CSDRVYGETQYF
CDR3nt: TGCAGTGATCGGGTCTATGGGGAGACCCAGTACTTC

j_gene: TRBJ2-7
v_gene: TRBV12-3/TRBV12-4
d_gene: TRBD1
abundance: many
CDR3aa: CASNFGTGGTYEQYF
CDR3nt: TGTGCCAGCAATTTCGGGACAGGGGGTACCTACGAGCAGTACTTC

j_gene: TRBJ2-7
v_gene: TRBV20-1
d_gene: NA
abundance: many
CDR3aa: CSARGRTGSSYEQYF
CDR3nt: TGCAGTGCTAGGGGTAGGACCGGGAGCTCCTACGAGCAGTACTTC